Below, 30 T cell receptor beta chains from the same sample are listed, as sequenced in a study of shared clonotypes between healthy human individuals. TCRdb's table, derived via immunoSEQ multiplex PCR, lists solely in-frame clones and lacks some. Of under 2.5 million clones listed, around 92% are singletons. The source material was naive CD4+ T cells from PBMCs. Subset of the sample: CD45RA+ positively selected. The source is a man aged 18-30 years in good health. Some clones in this sample may be carry-over from other donors' samples.

The J gene is TRBJ1-4, the V gene TRBV28; D is perhaps TRBD1 (5 bases). V lost 3 bases and J lost 8, with 16 bases in between. Germline V CDR1 and CDR2: MDHEN, SYDVKM. The CDR3 loop spans 15 amino acids. This chain's CDR3 is CASSLGGTQEEKLFF. The CDR3 nucleotides read TGTGCCAGCAGTTTGGGGGGAACCCAGGAGGAAAAACTGTTTTTT.

This CDR3 is CASSMGTGGYGYTF. CDR3 coding DNA: TGTGCCAGCAGTATGGGGACAGGGGGCTATGGCTACACCTTC. The chain is built from TRBV6-1 and TRBJ1-2, with 11 bases identical to TRBD1. J lost 4 bases, V lost 5 bases, and 3 bases had no gene match. The CDR3 consists of 14 residues. Germline assignment: CDR1 MNHNS and CDR2 SASEGT.

The V call is TRBV11-2, the J call TRBJ1-5; the D is unclear. The CDR3 runs 14 residues. Germline CDR1 and CDR2: SGHAT and FQNNGV. The ends were cut back, 8 bases at V and 9 bases at J, with 20 bases in the middle. Here the CDR3 reads CASAYQPAARPQHF. The CDR3 coding sequence is TGTGCCAGCGCCTATCAGCCTGCGGCGCGGCCCCAGCATTTT. Full variable domain (rest looked up from reference TRBV11-2 and TRBJ1-5): EAGVAQSPRYKIIEKRQSVAFWCNPISGHATLYWYQQILGQGPKLLIQFQNNGVVDDSQLPKDRFSAERLKGVDSTLKIQPAKLEDSAVYLCASAYQPAARPQHFGDGTRLSIL.

V is TRBV5-8 and J is TRBJ2-3; unclear D gene. The germline V and J ends were trimmed by 5 bases and 6 bases, with 10 bases remaining between them. This CDR3 has 12 amino acids. Germline V gene lookup returns CDR1 SGHTS and CDR2 YDEGEE. CDR3 DNA: TGTGCCAGCAGATTTCTTCGGGATACGCAGTATTTT. Amino acid sequence: CASRFLRDTQYF.

J is TRBJ2-7 and V is TRBV7-2, with TRBD2 as a possible D gene (5 bases). Trimming removed 1 base at V and 0 bases at J, with 22 bases between. The CDR3 has 19 residues. The germline CDR1 and CDR2 sequences are SGHTA and FQGNSA. CDR3 DNA: TGTGCCAGCAGCTTAGTGGTATCTTGGACCAGTGGGAGCTCCTACGAGCAGTACTTC. Its protein is CASSLVVSWTSGSSYEQYF.

This clone was seen more than once but under ten times. The chain employs TRBV7-3 and TRBJ2-1; maybe TRBD1 (5 bases). The CDR3 totals 15 residues. V lost 4 bases, J lost 0 bases, and 10 bases lay in between. Looked up from germline, CDR1 is SGHTA and CDR2 is FQGTGA. In nucleotides, the CDR3 is TGTGCCAGCAGCTCACAGGCAAGCTCCTACAATGAGCAGTTCTTC. Translation gives CASSSQASSYNEQFF.

The chain recombines TRBV15 with TRBJ1-3, with D uncertain. CDR1 is LNHNV, CDR2 YYDKDF, per germline (reference sequence). CDR3 length: 16 amino acids. V dropped 0 bases and J dropped 2 bases, with 11 bases sitting between them. This CDR3 reads CATSRDRPSTGNTIYF. The CDR3 nucleotides are TGTGCCACCAGCAGAGATCGGCCATCCACTGGAAACACCATATATTTT.

This clone was picked up one time. CDR3 sequence: CATRVIGRQETQYF. CDR3 in DNA: TGTGCCACCCGGGTGATCGGGCGGCAAGAGACCCAGTACTTC. The V call is TRBV10-3, the J call TRBJ2-5; D is undetermined. Germline V lookup: CDR1 ENHRY, CDR2 SYGVKD. Trimming cost V 10 bases and J 2 bases, with 17 bases left between them. The CDR3 is 14 residues long.

The CDR3: CATREAGGAREQYF. The DNA for the CDR3 is TGTGCCACCCGGGAGGCGGGAGGTGCTCGAGAGCAGTACTTC. The chain carries TRBV10-3 and TRBJ2-7, with 8 bases fitting TRBD2. J was trimmed by 7 bases and V by 10 bases; bases with no gene match: 15. The CDR3 totals 14 residues. Germline assignment: CDR1 ENHRY and CDR2 SYGVKD.

This clone was recorded only once. The CDR3 sequence is CASSLGFHKATRYEQYF. CDR3 bases: TGTGCCAGCAGCTTAGGATTCCATAAGGCGACCCGCTACGAGCAGTACTTC. The chain combines TRBV7-9 with TRBJ2-7, with D unresolved. CDR1 and CDR2 (germline): SEHNR, FQNEAQ (reference sequence). Trimming removed 1 base from V and 3 bases from J, with 19 bases in between. This CDR3 comprises 17 residues.

The gene calls are TRBV11-2 and TRBJ2-7, with 8 positions matching TRBD2. The CDR3 runs to 15 residues. Germline loops: CDR1 SGHAT, CDR2 FQNNGV. V lost 5 bases to trimming and J lost 1 base; unmatched junction nucleotides: 7. The CDR3 sequence is CASSIPGGRSYEQYF. Here the CDR3 DNA reads TGTGCCAGCAGCATCCCTGGCGGGAGGTCCTACGAGCAGTACTTC.

The gene calls are TRBV6-6 and TRBJ1-1, with a weak D call TRBD1 (5 bases). Germline V gene lookup returns CDR1 MNHNY and CDR2 SVGAGI (reference sequence). V was trimmed by 7 bases and J by 1 base, leaving 13 bases between them. This CDR3 spans 14 amino acids. CDR3 sequence: CASKEGAGNTEAFF. Written as DNA, the CDR3 is TGTGCCAGCAAAGAAGGGGCGGGGAACACTGAAGCTTTCTTT.

The rearrangement links TRBV15 to TRBJ2-7, with D maybe TRBD1 (6 bases). V was trimmed by 1 base and J by 4 bases, leaving 14 bases between them. The germline V gene has CDR1 LNHNV and CDR2 YYDKDF (reference sequence). This CDR3 is 15 amino acids long. This chain's CDR3 is CATSRGQDGPYEQYF. CDR3 in DNA: TGTGCCACCAGCAGAGGACAGGACGGGCCTTACGAGCAGTACTTC.

In its sample, this clone was seen a few times. The rearrangement links TRBV27 to TRBJ2-7; tentatively, D is TRBD1 (5 bases). This CDR3 contains 14 residues. V lost 5 bases and J 2 bases, leaving 13 bases between the germline ends. Germline values: CDR1 MNHEY, CDR2 SMNVEV (reference sequence). The CDR3 sequence: CASSRAVGPYEQYF. CDR3 DNA sequence: TGTGCCAGCAGTCGAGCTGTGGGGCCCTACGAGCAGTACTTC.

The chain links TRBV6-1 to TRBJ2-7, with TRBD1 matching over 9 bases. V lost 2 bases and J lost 1; bases outside the gene matches: 6. This CDR3 contains 16 residues. Germline V CDR1 and CDR2: MNHNS, SASEGT. CDR3 in amino acids: CASSEKDGTGSYEQYF. The CDR3 region has the DNA TGTGCCAGCAGTGAAAAAGACGGGACAGGGTCCTACGAGCAGTACTTC.

This clone has only one observation. The chain has TRBV4-1 and TRBJ2-1; D is tentatively TRBD1 or TRBD2 (5 bases each). Looked up from germline, CDR1 is MGHRA and CDR2 is YSYEKL. This CDR3 is built from 16 residues. V shed 1 base and J shed 2 bases, with 12 bases lying between them. CDR3 protein: CASSQVGRDPYNEQFF. The CDR3 nucleotides are TGCGCCAGCAGCCAAGTAGGCAGGGACCCCTACAATGAGCAGTTCTTC.

In regard to this clone: The same CDR3 arises from other DNA sequences in this sample as well. The chain employs TRBV5-1 and TRBJ1-2; 9 bases are a match to TRBD1. The length of the CDR3 is 15 residues. Germline CDR1 SGHRS, CDR2 YFSETQ. V lost 4 bases, J lost 3 bases, and 7 bases stayed unmatched. The CDR3 DNA reads as TGCGCCAGCAGCGTGACAGGGGGTGTGGACTATGGCTACACCTTC. It is translated as CASSVTGGVDYGYTF.

This rearrangement joins TRBV7-2 to TRBJ1-6; D is undetermined. From germline, CDR1 is SGHTA and CDR2 FQGNSA. The CDR3 contains 16 residues. The V gene lost 5 bases and the J gene lost 10 bases, with 21 bases spanning the gap. CDR3 sequence: CASSPRTVIKSSPLHF. The CDR3 region has the DNA TGTGCCAGCAGCCCAAGGACCGTTATTAAAAGCTCACCCCTCCACTTT.

This chain uses TRBV5-1 with TRBJ2-1, with D perhaps matching TRBD2 (7 bases). The CDR3 has 15 amino acids. Germline-derived CDR1 and CDR2 are SGHRS and YFSETQ. Between the trimmed V and J ends, which lost 2 bases and 8 bases, there was a span of 17 bases. The CDR3 bases are TGCGCCAGCAGCTTTGGCGGGGGCCATTCCGATGAGCAGTTCTTC. This translates into CASSFGGGHSDEQFF.

This clone was recorded only once. The DNA of the CDR3 is TGTGCCAGCAGCTCCTACAGGGCTCTATACAATGAGCAGTTCTTC. Translating it yields CASSSYRALYNEQFF. This sequence joins TRBV7-3 and TRBJ2-1; weak D call: TRBD1 (6 bases). Trimming took 4 bases from V and 4 from J, leaving 14 bases between them. The germline V gene encodes CDR1 SGHTA and CDR2 FQGTGA. The CDR3 is 15 amino acids.

This clone was recorded once. The V call is TRBV4-2, the J call TRBJ1-2; TRBD1 agrees at 7 bases. The germline V gene encodes CDR1 LGHNA and CDR2 YNFKEQ. This CDR3 region has 14 residues. Trimming took 4 bases from V and 6 from J; bases not matched to a gene: 8. The CDR3 region is CASSLSDREDGYTF. The CDR3, as DNA: TGTGCCAGCAGCCTCAGCGACAGGGAAGATGGCTACACCTTC.

The chain is built from TRBV30 and TRBJ1-6, with D possibly TRBD1 on 6 matching bases. This CDR3 comprises 18 residues. The germline V and J ends were trimmed by 4 bases and 8 bases, with 27 bases remaining between them. Germline V gives CDR1 GTSNPN, CDR2 SVGIG (reference sequence). CDR3 protein: CAWTRLRDTKGNYSPLHF. CDR3 nucleotide sequence: TGTGCCTGGACCCGCCTGCGGGACACAAAGGGAAATTATTCACCCCTCCACTTT.

The chain links TRBV28 to TRBJ2-7, with 9 bases lining up with TRBD1. Looked up from germline, CDR1 is MDHEN and CDR2 is SYDVKM. J gave up 5 bases and V 8 bases, and 10 bases lay outside the gene matches. This CDR3 is 14 amino acids long. CDR3 sequence (DNA): TGTGCCAGCGGCGGGACAGGGTTCGTCCACGAGCAGTACTTC. This codes for CASGGTGFVHEQYF.

The chain carries TRBV7-2 and TRBJ2-7, with 7 positions matching TRBD1. This CDR3 is 11 amino acids long. Germline CDR1 is SGHTA and CDR2 is FQGNSA. After removal of 1 base from V and 12 bases from J, the junction contained 3 bases not matched to a gene. As DNA, the CDR3 is TGTGCCAGCAGCTTAGGAGGGACAGTGTACTTC. It specifies CASSLGGTVYF.

The V gene is TRBV28, the J gene TRBJ1-5, with TRBD1 matching over 7 bases. The CDR3 loop spans 15 amino acids. Trimming at V came to 6 bases and at J to 6 bases, leaving 11 bases not matched to a gene. Per the germline V gene, CDR1 is MDHEN and CDR2 is SYDVKM. In DNA, the CDR3 is TGTGCCAGCAGCGGCGGAAACAGGGGATTTCAGCCCCAGCATTTT. This gives the protein CASSGGNRGFQPQHF. The variable domain in full, with the rest retrieved from reference TRBV28 and TRBJ1-5, is DVKVTQSSRYLVKRTGEKVFLECVQDMDHENMFWYRQDPGLGLRLIYFSYDVKMKEKGDIPEGYSVSREKKERFSLILESASTNQTSMYLCASSGGNRGFQPQHFGDGTRLSIL.

The chain is built from TRBV5-1 and TRBJ2-3; the D gene could be TRBD1 or TRBD2 (5 bases each). The germline CDR1 and CDR2 sequences are SGHRS and YFSETQ. The CDR3 loop spans 16 amino acids. V was trimmed by 1 base and J by 2 bases, leaving 14 bases between them. The CDR3 region has the DNA TGCGCCAGCAGCTTGACTCTCGCCGGGGCCACAGATACGCAGTATTTT. It codes for CASSLTLAGATDTQYF.

The gene calls are TRBV11-2 and TRBJ1-1; a possible D gene is TRBD1 (5 bases). The V and J ends lost 6 bases and 1 base respectively, with 15 bases between them. Per germline, CDR1 SGHAT and CDR2 FQNNGV. The CDR3 has 15 residues. This CDR3 is CASRTLKGQNTEAFF. Here the CDR3 DNA reads TGTGCCAGCAGAACCTTAAAGGGGCAGAACACTGAAGCTTTCTTT. Full variable domain (outside the CDR3, taken from reference TRBV11-2 and TRBJ1-1): EAGVAQSPRYKIIEKRQSVAFWCNPISGHATLYWYQQILGQGPKLLIQFQNNGVVDDSQLPKDRFSAERLKGVDSTLKIQPAKLEDSAVYLCASRTLKGQNTEAFFGQGTRLTVV.

This clone was counted a single time. CDR3 in amino acids: CASTPVANTGELFF. CDR3 sequence (DNA): TGTGCCAGTACCCCCGTCGCGAACACCGGGGAGCTGTTTTTT. The chain carries TRBV19 and TRBJ2-2; D gene unclear. In germline, CDR1 is LNHDA, CDR2 SQIVND (reference sequence). The germline V and J ends were trimmed by 7 bases and 0 bases, with 9 bases remaining between them. This CDR3 is built from 14 residues.

This chain connects TRBV9 to TRBJ2-5; D may match TRBD1 or TRBD2 (5 bases each). The CDR3 runs 15 residues. The germline gives CDR1 SGDLS, CDR2 YYNGEE. The germline V and J ends were trimmed by 1 base and 4 bases, with 14 bases remaining between them. As DNA, the CDR3 is TGTGCCAGCAGCGTAAATCAGGGAGAAGGAGAGACCCAGTACTTC. Translated: CASSVNQGEGETQYF.

This clone was counted a few times. Other nucleotide sequences in the sample specify the same CDR3. The chain links TRBV6-5 to TRBJ2-7; 8 bases are a match to TRBD1. This CDR3 region has 15 residues. The V segment lost 2 bases and the J segment 2 bases; nucleotides outside the gene matches: 5. Germline V gene data show CDR1 as MNHEY and CDR2 as SVGAGI. CDR3 region: CASSYLDRGPYEQYF. The CDR3 region has the DNA TGTGCCAGCAGTTACCTCGACAGGGGCCCCTACGAGCAGTACTTC.